This T cell receptor (beta chain) stems from a study of blood T cells in healthy people across ages. PCR was performed a second time for about 6 to 12 cycles using a sample-barcoded 5' primer and a J-beta primer mix. TCRdb fed the 5' RACE reads into MiXCR, producing one record per CDR3 protein. The table shows 850,000 or so distinct CDR3 sequences, with under 30% occurring only once. Trimming removed 7 bases from V and 2 bases from J; junction bases left unmatched: 9. Germline lookup yields CDR1 KGHDR and CDR2 SFDVKD. The length of the CDR3 is 16 residues. The chain is built from TRBV24-1 and TRBJ2-3; 9 positions agree with TRBD2. This clonotype was obtained from a woman over 75 in good health. The sequencing sample was made of blood. The CDR3 region has the DNA TGTGCCACCAGCCCCCGGGAGCGGGGGGCCACAGATACGCAGTATTTT. Translation gives CATSPRERGATDTQYF.